This TCR beta chain originates from a study of cytomegalovirus exposure and HLA in healthy donors. The study ran its PCR with 60 Vbeta and 13 Jbeta primers. Using immunoSEQ multiplex PCR, the repertoire was profiled, and TCRdb retains in-frame clones only, with some absent. Of some 120,000 clones listed, 60% to 85% are singletons. Trimming at V came to 3 bases and at J to 3 bases, leaving 4 bases not matched to a gene. The CDR3 totals 15 residues. Germline CDR1 and CDR2: SEHNR and FQNEAQ (reference sequence). Among the donors, all were healthy bone marrow donors. Sequencing was done on a sample of PBMCs. The V call is TRBV7-9, the J call TRBJ2-3; TRBD1 matches at 9 bases. The sequence was obtained from a human donor in good health. As DNA, the CDR3 is TGTGCCAGCAGCTTCACAGGGGGCATGACAGATACGCAGTATTTT. This gives the protein CASSFTGGMTDTQYF. The variable domain in full, with the rest retrieved from reference TRBV7-9 and TRBJ2-3, is DTGVSQNPRHKITKRGQNVTFRCDPISEHNRLYWYRQTLGQGPEFLTYFQNEAQLEKSRLLSDRFSAERPKGSFSTLEIQRTEQGDSAMYLCASSFTGGMTDTQYFGPGTRLTVL.